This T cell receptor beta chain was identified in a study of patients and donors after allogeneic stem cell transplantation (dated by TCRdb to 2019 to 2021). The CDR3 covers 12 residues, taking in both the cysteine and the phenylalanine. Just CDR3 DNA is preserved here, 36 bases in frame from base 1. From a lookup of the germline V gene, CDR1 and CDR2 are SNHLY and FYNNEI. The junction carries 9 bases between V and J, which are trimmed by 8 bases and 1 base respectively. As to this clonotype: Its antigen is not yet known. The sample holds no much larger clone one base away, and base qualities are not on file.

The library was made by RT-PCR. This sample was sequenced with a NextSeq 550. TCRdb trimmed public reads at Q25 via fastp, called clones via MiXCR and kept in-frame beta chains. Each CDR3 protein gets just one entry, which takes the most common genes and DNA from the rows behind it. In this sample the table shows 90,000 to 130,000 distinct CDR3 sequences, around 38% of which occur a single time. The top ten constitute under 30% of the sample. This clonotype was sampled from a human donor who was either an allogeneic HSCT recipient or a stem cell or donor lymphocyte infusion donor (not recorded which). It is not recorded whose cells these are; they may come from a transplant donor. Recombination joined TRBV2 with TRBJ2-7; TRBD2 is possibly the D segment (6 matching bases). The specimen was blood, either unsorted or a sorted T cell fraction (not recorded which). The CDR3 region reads CASGGLSYEQYF. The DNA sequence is TGTGCCAGCGGAGGGCTATCCTACGAGCAGTACTTC. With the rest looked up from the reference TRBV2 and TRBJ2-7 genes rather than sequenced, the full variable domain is EPEVTQTPSHQVTQMGQEVILRCVPISNHLYFYWYRQILGQKVEFLVSFYNNEISEKSEIFDDQFSVERPDGSNFTLKIRSTKLEDSAMYFCASGGLSYEQYFGPGTRLTVT.